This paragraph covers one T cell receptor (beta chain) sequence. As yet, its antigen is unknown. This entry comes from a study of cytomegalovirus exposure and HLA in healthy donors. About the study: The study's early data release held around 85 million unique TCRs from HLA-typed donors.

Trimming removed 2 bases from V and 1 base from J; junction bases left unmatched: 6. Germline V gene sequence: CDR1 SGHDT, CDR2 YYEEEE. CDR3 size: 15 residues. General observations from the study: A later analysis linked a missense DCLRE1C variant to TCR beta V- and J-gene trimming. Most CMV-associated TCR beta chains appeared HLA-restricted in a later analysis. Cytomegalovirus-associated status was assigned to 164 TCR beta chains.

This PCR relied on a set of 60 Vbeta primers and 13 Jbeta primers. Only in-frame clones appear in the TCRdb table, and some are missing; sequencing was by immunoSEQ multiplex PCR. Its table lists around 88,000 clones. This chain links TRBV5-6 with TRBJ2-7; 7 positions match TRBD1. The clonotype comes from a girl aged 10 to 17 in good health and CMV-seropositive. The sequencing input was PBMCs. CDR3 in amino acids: CASSFRGGSSYEQYF. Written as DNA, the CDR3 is TGTGCCAGCAGCTTCCGAGGGGGCAGTTCCTACGAGCAGTACTTC.